The clone carrying this TCR beta chain was found many times. The antigen remains unidentified. TCRdb itself ran the reads through MiXCR, one entry per CDR3 protein. The sample lists hundreds of thousands of distinct CDR3 sequences, around a third occurring once. This sample is part of a study of T cell repertoires in cytomegalovirus infection. On the study more broadly: Recently identified HLA-C-restricted and well-studied HLA-B-restricted CMV epitopes were used. TCR beta signatures that were public indicated CMV infection and matching HLA type.

The sequences come from cultured CD8+ T cells from PBMCs, collected from culture after CMV antigen stimulation. This TCR derives from a human donor in good health (CMV status not recorded). Some clones in this sample may be carry-over from other donors' samples.

The CDR3 region is CASSLEVVSVMNTEAFF. The CDR3 nucleotides are TGTGCCAGCAGCTTAGAAGTAGTCAGCGTAATGAACACTGAAGCTTTCTTT. The V and J genes are TRBV7-2 and TRBJ1-1, with no clear D. V shed 1 base and J shed 0 bases, with 15 bases lying between them. Germline-derived CDR1 and CDR2 are SGHTA and FQGNSA. CDR3 size: 17 residues.